This T cell receptor (beta chain) was sequenced for a study of tissue T cells after allogeneic stem cell transplantation. Overall study findings and caveats: Across patients, clones rarely overlapped, yet motif clusters were shared tissue-specifically. Anatomically similar tissues had similar TCR repertoires within each patient.

Germline lookup yields CDR1 GKSSPN and CDR2 SITVG. The V and J ends lost 1 base and 5 bases, in that order; junction bases with no gene match: 2. The CDR3 is 14 residues long. Regarding time point: mouse harvest day 14 after allogeneic transplant. Tail vein injection delivered 10^7 T-cell-depleted bone marrow cells and 10^6 splenic CD5+ T cells. Tissues came from B6→BALB/c major-mismatch GVHD mice at day 7 or 14. Remarks on this clone: Its antigen is as yet unknown. Mouse germline and gene names are used. The read falls 1 residue short of the CDR3 end, and the missing part is taken from the germline J gene.

Measured with immunoSEQ multiplex PCR; TCRdb has only the in-frame clones, and not every one. The sample records some 6,100 clones, roughly 52% being singletons. The sample comprised gut tissue. This TCR was sampled from a female BALB/c mouse given C57BL/6 T cells with graft-versus-host disease after an allogeneic hematopoietic cell transplant. V is TRBV31 and J is TRBJ2-5; 11 bases fit TRBD2. CDR3 bases read: TGTGCCTGGAGTCCAGGACTGGGGGGAGACACCCAGTAC. This codes for CAWSPGLGGDTQY. The whole CDR3 region reads CAWSPGLGGDTQYF. The full variable domain, with the rest looked up from reference TRBV31 and TRBJ2-5, is AQTIHQWPVAEIKAVGSPLSLGCTIKGKSSPNLYWYWQATGGTLQQLFYSITVGQVESVVQLNLSASRPKDDQFILSTEKLLLSHSGFYLCAWSPGLGGDTQYFGPGTRLLVL.